One and the same sample provided the 32 T cell receptor beta chains below, sequenced in a study of T cells in Graves' hyperthyroidism and ophthalmopathy. RNA transcripts were the template for amplifying TCR beta CDR3 regions. HTBI primers were employed in a first-round RT-PCR of the TCR CDR3. TCRdb re-called the multiplex PCR reads through MiXCR, storing one row per CDR3 protein. The repertoire holds hundreds of thousands of distinct CDR3 sequences, with roughly 13% as singletons. The sample comprised blood. Every receptor here comes from a woman aged 18 to 35 with Graves' hyperthyroidism.

The table lists this clonotype with many counts. The chain joins TRBV2 to TRBJ2-7; 14 bases agree with TRBD2. The trim removed 4 bases at V and 5 bases at J, leaving 1 base unmatched. This CDR3 spans 14 amino acids. Per the germline V gene, CDR1 is SNHLY and CDR2 is FYNNEI. The CDR3 sequence: CASSGTSGGNEQYF. The CDR3 DNA reads TGTGCCAGCAGTGGGACTAGCGGGGGGAACGAGCAGTACTTC.

This clonotype was detected a few times. J is TRBJ2-2 and V is TRBV19; either TRBD1 or TRBD2 may fit D (5 bases each). Germline CDR1 is LNHDA and CDR2 is SQIVND (reference sequence). V was trimmed by 3 bases and J by 2 bases, leaving 16 bases between them. The CDR3 contains 17 residues. Written as DNA, the CDR3 is TGTGCCAGTAGTATGGGGGTACTACAGATTAACACCGGGGAGCTGTTTTTT. The encoded protein is CASSMGVLQINTGELFF.

This clonotype occurred a few times. The chain carries TRBV28 and TRBJ2-5, with 9 bases lining up with TRBD2. Germline trimming cut 6 bases from V and 5 bases from J; bases unmatched to any gene: 10. The CDR3 has 15 amino acids. Germline CDR1 and CDR2: MDHEN and SYDVKM. The CDR3 coding sequence is TGTGCCAGCAGCCGGCCCGCGGGGGGGCGGGAGACCCAGTACTTC. Its protein is CASSRPAGGRETQYF.

This clonotype was found many times. The chain uses TRBV4-3 and TRBJ2-7; TRBD2 matches at 7 bases. V was clipped by 0 bases and J by 2 bases; unmatched bases: 7. This CDR3 contains 16 residues. Germline V gene data show CDR1 as LGHNA and CDR2 as YSLEER. The CDR3 protein is CASSQDVQRDAYEQYF. In DNA form, the CDR3 reads TGCGCCAGCAGCCAAGATGTACAGCGGGACGCCTACGAGCAGTACTTC.

This clonotype was counted ten times or more. The chain couples TRBV27 to TRBJ1-2; tentative D call: TRBD1 (5 bases). With 6 bases removed from V and 4 bases from J, the gap between germline ends came to 12 bases. Germline V lookup: CDR1 MNHEY, CDR2 SMNVEV (reference sequence). The CDR3 spans 13 residues. CDR3 bases: TGTGCCAGCAGCCCTCGGGACGCCTATGGCTACACCTTC. Residues: CASSPRDAYGYTF.

This clonotype was seen repeatedly, ten times or more. The rearrangement uses TRBV28 and TRBJ2-7; D is unresolved. The CDR3 spans 14 residues. V lost 2 bases and J lost 0, with 8 bases in between. Germline V gene data show CDR1 as MDHEN and CDR2 as SYDVKM. Here the CDR3 DNA reads TGTGCCAGCAGTTTAAGTGCAAGCTCCTACGAGCAGTACTTC. This gives the protein CASSLSASSYEQYF. Drawing the rest from reference TRBV28 and TRBJ2-7, the complete variable domain is DVKVTQSSRYLVKRTGEKVFLECVQDMDHENMFWYRQDPGLGLRLIYFSYDVKMKEKGDIPEGYSVSREKKERFSLILESASTNQTSMYLCASSLSASSYEQYFGPGTRLTVT.

This clonotype was recorded many times. The chain recombines TRBV6-1 with TRBJ2-1; no clear D gene. V lost 8 bases and J 7 bases, leaving 15 bases between the germline ends. This CDR3 is built from 13 residues. Germline V CDR1 and CDR2: MNHNS, SASEGT. The CDR3 reads CASRPLATNEQFF. CDR3 nucleotide sequence: TGTGCCAGCCGGCCCTTGGCCACGAATGAGCAGTTCTTC.

This clonotype was seen repeatedly, ten times or more. The chain uses TRBV10-2 and TRBJ1-1, with a possible D match to TRBD1 (5 bases). This CDR3 is built from 13 residues. Germline CDR1 and CDR2: WSHSY and SAAADI. V dropped 6 bases and J dropped 1 base, with 9 bases sitting between them. CDR3 coding DNA: TGCGCCAGCAGCGCAGGGAGGAACACTGAAGCTTTCTTT. It is translated as CASSAGRNTEAFF.

This clonotype was observed a handful of times. This could be a read error, since a much larger clone is one nucleotide away. The CDR3 end shows no conserved phenylalanine or tryptophan, and so a read error is likely. The chain employs TRBV10-3 and TRBJ1-2, with D unclear. With 6 bases removed from V and 5 bases from J, the gap between germline ends came to 16 bases. Germline CDR1 reads ENHRY; CDR2 reads SYGVKD. The CDR3 has 14 amino acids. This chain's CDR3 is CAIRPDEGAYGYTL. DNA of the CDR3: TGTGCCATCAGACCCGACGAGGGCGCATATGGCTACACCCTC.

This clonotype was recorded many times. The rearrangement uses TRBV11-3 and TRBJ2-3; 10 bases agree with TRBD1. Germline V lookup: CDR1 SGHNT, CDR2 YENEEA. After removal of 5 bases from V and 6 bases from J, the junction contained 8 bases not matched to a gene. The CDR3 is 15 amino acids. CDR3 residues: CASSDRGLATDTQYF. The CDR3 coding sequence is TGTGCCAGCAGCGACAGGGGGCTAGCAACGGATACGCAGTATTTT.

The chain links TRBV19 to TRBJ1-4; D is unclear. The CDR3 has 13 residues. V was clipped by 9 bases and J by 7 bases, with 15 bases between them. The germline V gene has CDR1 LNHDA and CDR2 SQIVND (reference sequence). The CDR3 reads CASLPNVGEKLFF. The DNA of the CDR3 is TGTGCCAGCTTACCCAACGTCGGTGAAAAACTGTTTTTT.

The rearrangement uses TRBV20-1 and TRBJ1-1, with unresolved D. This CDR3 has 14 amino acids. Germline V lookup: CDR1 DFQATT, CDR2 SNEGSKA (reference sequence). V dropped 5 bases and J dropped 4 bases, with 17 bases sitting between them. CDR3 sequence reads: CSAPSWREGTEAFF. CDR3 in DNA: TGCAGTGCTCCGTCCTGGCGGGAGGGCACTGAAGCTTTCTTT.

There are many counts of this clonotype. The rearrangement links TRBV2 to TRBJ2-3; D is tentatively TRBD1 or TRBD2 (5 bases each). The CDR3 runs to 17 residues. Looked up from germline, CDR1 is SNHLY and CDR2 is FYNNEI. V lost 3 bases to trimming and J lost 2 bases, with 18 bases between them. As DNA, the CDR3 is TGTGCCAGCAGTGATGGTCCCGGGGACCTAAACACAGATACGCAGTATTTT. Amino acids: CASSDGPGDLNTDTQYF.

This clonotype has a handful of counts. This sequence joins TRBV27 and TRBJ1-6; D is possibly TRBD1 (5 bases). CDR1 and CDR2 from the germline V gene are MNHEY and SMNVEV (reference sequence). Trimming pared 6 bases from V and 10 bases from J, leaving 13 bases between. The CDR3 spans 13 residues. The CDR3 spells CASSLGAASPLHF. For the CDR3, the DNA is TGTGCCAGCAGCCTAGGGGCCGCGTCACCCCTCCACTTT.

Turning to this clonotype: A much larger clone is a single base away; this may be a read error. This chain uses TRBV5-1 with TRBJ2-2, with TRBD2 matching over 8 bases. The V segment lost 4 bases and the J segment 7 bases; nucleotides outside the gene matches: 9. The CDR3 spans 15 residues. CDR1 and CDR2 from the germline V gene are SGHRS and YFSETQ. Written as DNA, the CDR3 is TGCGCCAGCAGCCTTGAACCGGGAGGGGACGGGGAGCTGTTTTTT. This gives the protein CASSLEPGGDGELFF.

This clonotype was counted ten times or more. V gene TRBV5-1 combines with J gene TRBJ1-1; D not resolved. The CDR3 runs 15 residues. CDR1 and CDR2 from the germline V gene are SGHRS and YFSETQ. V was trimmed by 5 bases and J by 0 bases, leaving 14 bases between them. Here the CDR3 reads CASRAEFPVNTEAFF. CDR3 DNA sequence: TGCGCCAGCAGGGCAGAGTTCCCAGTGAACACTGAAGCTTTCTTT.

This clonotype has at least ten counts. The genes are TRBV18 and TRBJ2-7; a weak D match, TRBD1 (5 bases). The CDR3 is made up of 12 amino acids. Trimming pared 3 bases from V and 5 bases from J, leaving 8 bases between. Germline V gene data show CDR1 as KGHSH and CDR2 as LQKENI. In DNA, the CDR3 is TGTGCCAGCTCACCGGGGCGAAACGAGCAGTACTTC. Amino acid sequence: CASSPGRNEQYF.

Concerning this clonotype: Just one base apart from a much larger clone, this may be a read error. As the CDR3 is not closed by the conserved phenylalanine or tryptophan, this likely results from a read error. This chain links TRBV7-9 with TRBJ1-5; 8 positions match TRBD1. This CDR3 has 17 residues. The V and J ends lost 1 base and 7 bases, in that order; junction bases with no gene match: 12. Germline-derived CDR1 and CDR2 are SEHNR and FQNEAQ (reference sequence). CDR3 coding DNA: TGTGCCAGCAGCTTAGGGTCGGCCAGGGGGCAGGGACAGCCCCAGCATCTT. Translated, it gives CASSLGSARGQGQPQHL.

The gene calls are TRBV5-1 and TRBJ2-5, with no clear D. Germline V gene data show CDR1 as SGHRS and CDR2 as YFSETQ. The length of the CDR3 is 14 residues. Deletions cut 0 bases from V and 2 bases from J, with 8 bases between. The CDR3: CASSLVPPQETQYF. The CDR3 DNA is TGCGCCAGCAGCTTGGTACCTCCACAAGAGACCCAGTACTTC.

This chain connects TRBV7-2 to TRBJ2-1, with no clear D. Germline V lookup: CDR1 SGHTA, CDR2 FQGNSA. The CDR3 is 12 residues long. Trimming took 4 bases from V and 9 from J, leaving 10 bases between them. The CDR3 DNA follows: TGTGCCAGCAGCTCGGTTCGGGCTGAGCAGTTCTTC. This encodes CASSSVRAEQFF.

The CDR3 region is CASSEGSPKETQYF. As DNA, the CDR3 is TGTGCCAGCAGTGAAGGCAGCCCGAAAGAGACCCAGTACTTC. V gene TRBV2 combines with J gene TRBJ2-5, with no clear D. Germline V CDR1 and CDR2: SNHLY, FYNNEI. Trimming removed 1 base at V and 3 bases at J, with 9 bases between. This CDR3 has 14 residues.

This clonotype was detected ten times or more. This sequence joins TRBV20-1 and TRBJ2-2, with D perhaps matching TRBD2 (6 bases). The germline gives CDR1 DFQATT, CDR2 SNEGSKA (reference sequence). Trimming shortened V by 5 bases and J by 7 bases, and 17 bases separated the two germline ends. This CDR3 comprises 14 residues. The CDR3 bases are TGCAGTGCTGGAGGGGCAGGGACGAACGGGGAGCTGTTTTTT. Protein: CSAGGAGTNGELFF.

This clonotype was seen a few times. The chain employs TRBV4-1 and TRBJ1-3; the D gene is possibly TRBD1 (5 bases). Germline loops: CDR1 MGHRA, CDR2 YSYEKL. This CDR3 has 15 amino acids. Trimming left V 5 bases short and J 1 base short, with 12 bases between. The CDR3 DNA sequence: TGCGCCAGCAGCTTTGTAGGGGCGTCTGGAAACACCATATATTTT. It yields the protein CASSFVGASGNTIYF.

This clonotype was recorded at least ten times. The rearrangement uses TRBV6-1 and TRBJ2-5, with TRBD1 as a possible D gene (5 bases). In germline, CDR1 is MNHNS, CDR2 SASEGT. Trimming removed 6 bases at V and 1 base at J, with 15 bases between. The length of the CDR3 is 15 residues. CDR3 sequence (DNA): TGTGCCAGCAGGGCCTTTTCAGGGTTCCAAGAGACCCAGTACTTC. As protein: CASRAFSGFQETQYF.

This clonotype was seen ten or more times. The V and J genes are TRBV12-3 or TRBV12-4 and TRBJ2-7, with D perhaps TRBD1 (6 bases). This CDR3 contains 14 residues. Trimming removed 6 bases at V and 7 bases at J, with 19 bases between. CDR3 sequence (DNA): TGTGCCAGCAGCCTTACAGGGATCAGGAGTGAGCAGTACTTC. Its translation is CASSLTGIRSEQYF.

Many counts were recorded for this clonotype. The CDR3 sequence is CASRPPGVSGNTIYF. In DNA, the CDR3 is TGTGCCAGCCGACCGCCGGGGGTCTCTGGAAACACCATATATTTT. This chain joins TRBV7-9 and TRBJ1-3; possibly TRBD1 for D (5 bases). Per the germline V gene, CDR1 is SEHNR and CDR2 is FQNEAQ (reference sequence). Between the trimmed V and J ends, which lost 8 bases and 0 bases, there was a span of 14 bases. The CDR3 contains 15 residues. The full variable domain, rest sourced from reference TRBV7-9 and TRBJ1-3, is DTGVSQNPRHKITKRGQNVTFRCDPISEHNRLYWYRQTLGQGPEFLTYFQNEAQLEKSRLLSDRFSAERPKGSFSTLEIQRTEQGDSAMYLCASRPPGVSGNTIYFGEGSWLTVV.

The rearrangement uses TRBV28 and TRBJ2-1; D gene ambiguous. The CDR3 is 13 residues long. Trimming removed 3 bases at V and 5 bases at J, with 8 bases between. Germline loops: CDR1 MDHEN, CDR2 SYDVKM. DNA of the CDR3: TGTGCCAGCAGTTTGTATGAACACAATGAGCAGTTCTTC. It codes for CASSLYEHNEQFF.

The chain employs TRBV18 and TRBJ2-7; 9 bases agree with TRBD1. Germline V gives CDR1 KGHSH, CDR2 LQKENI. With 3 bases clipped from V and 7 bases from J, the junction kept 16 bases outside the gene matches. The CDR3 has 17 residues. The CDR3 coding sequence is TGTGCCAGCTCACCGGCCGGGGGGACAGGGTTCATTAAAGAGCAGTACTTC. Translating gives CASSPAGGTGFIKEQYF.

This clonotype was detected ten times or more. The V gene is TRBV11-2, the J gene TRBJ2-5; D is unclear. Germline loops: CDR1 SGHAT, CDR2 FQNNGV. Trimming shortened V by 8 bases and J by 4 bases, and 8 bases separated the two germline ends. CDR3 length: 11 amino acids. The CDR3 reads CASGPGETQYF. DNA of the CDR3: TGTGCCAGCGGCCCGGGAGAGACCCAGTACTTC.

This clonotype was detected a few times. The chain uses TRBV9 and TRBJ1-2; maybe TRBD1 (6 bases). This CDR3 has 16 residues. Germline-derived CDR1 and CDR2 are SGDLS and YYNGEE. Deletions cut 0 bases from V and 8 bases from J, with 20 bases between. CDR3 sequence reads: CASSVAVGAPPVGYTF. CDR3 DNA: TGTGCCAGCAGCGTAGCTGTGGGGGCACCTCCCGTGGGCTACACCTTC.

This clonotype appeared many times. This chain uses TRBV18 with TRBJ2-1; unclear D gene. V was trimmed by 7 bases and J by 7 bases, leaving 11 bases between them. Germline-derived CDR1 and CDR2 are KGHSH and LQKENI. The CDR3 has 12 residues. CDR3 bases: TGTGCCAGCTACAGTGGAATGAATGAGCAGTTCTTC. Amino acids: CASYSGMNEQFF.

This clonotype was counted many times. The chain joins TRBV5-1 to TRBJ1-1, with D possibly matching TRBD1 (5 bases). Germline V CDR1 and CDR2: SGHRS, YFSETQ. CDR3 size: 14 residues. Trimming stripped 2 bases from V and 2 bases from J, with 10 bases between. CDR3 sequence: CASSFSTDNTEAFF. The CDR3 region has the DNA TGCGCCAGCAGCTTTTCGACAGATAACACTGAAGCTTTCTTT. Variable domain in full (rest from reference TRBV5-1 and TRBJ1-1): KAGVTQTPRYLIKTRGQQVTLSCSPISGHRSVSWYQQTPGQGLQFLFEYFSETQRNKGNFPGRFSGRQFSNSRSEMNVSTLELGDSALYLCASSFSTDNTEAFFGQGTRLTVV.